Listed below are T cell receptor beta chains from one sample, sequenced in a study of CD4 T cells in relation to SARS-CoV-2 and coronaviruses. No antigen is known for these receptors. Assay used: immunoSEQ multiplex PCR; TCRdb lists only in-frame clones, some missing. The table shows 24,000 or so clones, with around 75% occurring only once. What was sequenced was CD4+ T cells from PBMCs, cultured in vitro. These receptors were taken from a human donor in good health. Both conserved end residues are part of each CDR3. The D gene is left open where the match is weak. For some rows the clone size is stated as once, few or many, or as a class when expanded; others skip it.

abundance | j_gene | d_gene | v_gene | CDR3nt | CDR3aa
. | TRBJ2-6 | TRBD2 | TRBV12-5 | TGTGCTAGTGGTTTGGCCCTGGGCGGAATAGCGGGAATCTACTCTGGGGCCAACGTCCTGACTTTC | CASGLALGGIAGIYSGANVLTF
. | TRBJ1-4 | . | TRBV5-1 | TGCGCCAGCAGCTCCGGGCCTACTAATGAAAAACTGTTTTTT | CASSSGPTNEKLFF
. | TRBJ2-1 | . | TRBV3-1/TRBV3-2 | TGTGCCAGCAGCCAAGAGGCAGGCTCGGCGGGGAAGTTCTTC | CASSQEAGSAGKFF
few | TRBJ1-6 | . | TRBV3-1/TRBV3-2 | TGTGCCAGCAGCCAAGTGGGCAGGGAGGCCTATAATTCACCCCTCCACTTT | CASSQVGREAYNSPLHF
. | TRBJ2-3 | TRBD1 | TRBV9 | TGTGCCAGCAGCGGAGGGACAGGGTTCGGCACAGATACGCAGTATTTT | CASSGGTGFGTDTQYF
. | TRBJ1-4 | . | TRBV7-8 | TGTGCCAGCAGCCTGATGACGGTACATAATGAAAAACTGTTTTTT | CASSLMTVHNEKLFF
few | TRBJ2-6 | . | TRBV6-5 | TGTGCCAGCGGGTCGGTTACGTCTGGGGCCAACGTCCTGACTTTC | CASGSVTSGANVLTF
few | TRBJ2-5 | . | TRBV30 | TGTGCCTGGAGTCAGGGGGGGGAGACCCAGTACTTC | CAWSQGGETQYF
. | TRBJ2-1 | TRBD2 | TRBV7-9 | TGTGCCAGCAGCTTACTAGCGGGAGCTACCTACAATGAGCAGTTCTTC | CASSLLAGATYNEQFF
. | TRBJ2-3 | . | TRBV6-4 | TGTGCCAGCAGCGCGGAGGGGGGTGGCACAGATACGCAGTATTTT | CASSAEGGGTDTQYF
. | TRBJ1-2 | . | TRBV29-1 | TGCAGCGTTGGGGGGGGAATTGATGGCTACACCTTC | CSVGGGIDGYTF
. | TRBJ2-5 | . | TRBV3-1/TRBV3-2 | TGTGCCAGCAGCCAATCCCTGCAGGGCCAACAGACCCAGTACTTC | CASSQSLQGQQTQYF
. | TRBJ2-7 | . | TRBV5-1 | TGCGCCAGCAGCATTGGAGCCGGGACTGGCTACGAGCAGTACTTC | CASSIGAGTGYEQYF
. | TRBJ2-2 | TRBD2 | TRBV7-9 | TGTGCCAGCAGCAGAACCCCCCCCGGGCGGGAGGGTTCCGGGGAGCTGTTTTTT | CASSRTPPGREGSGELFF
. | TRBJ1-4 | . | TRBV6-5 | TGTGCCAGCAGTTACGGGGGGGCAGGCGAAAAACTGTTTTTT | CASSYGGAGEKLFF
. | TRBJ2-7 | TRBD2 | TRBV6-6 | TGTGCCAGCAGTTTAGCGGGACTGCAGTACTTC | CASSLAGLQYF
. | TRBJ2-3 | . | TRBV11-2 | TGTGCCAGCAGCTCCAGCCCACGGAGAACAGATACGCAGTATTTT | CASSSSPRRTDTQYF
. | TRBJ1-1 | . | TRBV3-1/TRBV3-2 | TGTGCCAGCAGCCAAGACAACCTGAACACTGAAGCTTTCTTT | CASSQDNLNTEAFF
. | TRBJ2-7 | . | TRBV7-9 | TGTGCCAGCAGCTTAGGGCTAGCGCCGAACGAGCAGTACTTC | CASSLGLAPNEQYF
once | TRBJ2-4 | TRBD1 | TRBV18 | TGTGCCAGCTCACCAAATTTGGGACAGGGAAACATTCAGTACTTC | CASSPNLGQGNIQYF
few | TRBJ2-2 | . | TRBV5-4 | TGTGCCAGCAGCTTGGACACCGGGGAGCTGTTTTTT | CASSLDTGELFF
. | TRBJ2-7 | . | TRBV4-2 | TGTGCCAGCAGCCAAGTTCGAGACTACAACTACGAGCAGTACTTC | CASSQVRDYNYEQYF
medium-sized | TRBJ1-2 | . | TRBV5-1 | TGCGCCAGCAGCTTGAACAGCCCCTATGGCTACACCTTC | CASSLNSPYGYTF
. | TRBJ2-2 | TRBD2 | TRBV27 | TGTGCCAGCAGTCTCCTAGCGGGAGCGTCCACCGGGGAGCTGTTTTTT | CASSLLAGASTGELFF
. | TRBJ2-1 | . | TRBV27 | TGTGCCAGCAGTTTATACGGGAGAGGTTCCTACAATGAGCAGTTCTTC | CASSLYGRGSYNEQFF
. | TRBJ1-2 | TRBD1 | TRBV28 | TGTGCCAGCAGTTCGAACCCGGGACAGACTTATGGCTACACCTTC | CASSSNPGQTYGYTF
. | TRBJ2-5 | TRBD2 | TRBV7-2 | TGTGCCAGCAGTCAAACTAGCGGGGGGAAAGAGACCCAGTACTTC | CASSQTSGGKETQYF
. | TRBJ1-1 | . | TRBV19 | TGTGCCAGTAGTACGTATCTTGCGCGACCTAACACTGAAGCTTTCTTT | CASSTYLARPNTEAFF
. | TRBJ1-1 | . | TRBV28 | TGTGCCAGCAGTTTACGGGGTTGGGGGTACAGTGAAGCTTTCTTT | CASSLRGWGYSEAFF
. | TRBJ1-5 | . | TRBV19 | TGTGCCAGTAGTATCGACGGGGGCGGAATCGGCAATCAGCCCCAGCATTTT | CASSIDGGGIGNQPQHF
. | TRBJ2-7 | . | TRBV27 | TGTGCCAGCAGTCGCGACTGGGGCGGAGGAGAGCAGTACTTC | CASSRDWGGGEQYF
few | TRBJ2-3 | . | TRBV25-1 | TGTGCCAGTTCGACGGCGATGGGCGGTACGCAGTATTTT | CASSTAMGGTQYF
. | TRBJ2-5 | . | TRBV18 | TGTGCCAGCTCCAGAGACCAAGAGACCCAGTACTTC | CASSRDQETQYF
once | TRBJ2-1 | . | TRBV28 | TGTGCCAGCAGTTTGGGCGGGACAGACTACAATGAGCAGTTCTTC | CASSLGGTDYNEQFF
. | TRBJ2-7 | TRBD1 | TRBV29-1 | TGCAGCGTTGAGAACCGGGACAGGGGGACCTTCCCCTACGAGCAGTACTTC | CSVENRDRGTFPYEQYF
. | TRBJ1-6 | . | TRBV30 | TGTGCCTGGGTTCGCCGGGGACCCTGGCGGAATTCACCCCTCCACTTT | CAWVRRGPWRNSPLHF
. | TRBJ2-5 | TRBD1 | TRBV19 | TGTGCCAGTACAGGCAGGGGGCAAGAGACCCAGTACTTC | CASTGRGQETQYF
. | TRBJ1-1 | . | TRBV2 | TGTGCCAGCAGTGTCCCGGGGGGAACTGAAGCTTTCTTT | CASSVPGGTEAFF
. | TRBJ2-7 | TRBD2 | TRBV24-1 | TGTGCCACCAGTGACGGGACTAGAGTTGTGCAGTACTTC | CATSDGTRVVQYF
few | TRBJ2-3 | TRBD1 | TRBV4-1 | TGCGCCAGCAGCCAAGGAAGGACAGGGAACCCAGATACGCAGTATTTT | CASSQGRTGNPDTQYF
. | TRBJ2-2 | . | TRBV5-4 | TGTGCCAGCAGCTTGCCCTCTCTCGGGGAGCTGTTTTTT | CASSLPSLGELFF
. | TRBJ2-5 | . | TRBV7-9 | TGTGCCAGCAGCTTAGCAGGGTTAGAGACCCAGTACTTC | CASSLAGLETQYF
. | TRBJ2-7 | TRBD1 | TRBV6-5 | TGTGCCAGCAGTTACTCGACAGGGAACTACGAGCAGTACTTC | CASSYSTGNYEQYF
. | TRBJ2-2 | . | TRBV10-3 | TGTGCCATCCGCGGGGACAAGAACACCGGGGAGCTGTTTTTT | CAIRGDKNTGELFF
. | TRBJ1-2 | . | TRBV12-3/TRBV12-4 | TGTGCCAGCAGTTTACCGGGCTATGGCTACACCTTC | CASSLPGYGYTF
. | TRBJ2-5 | . | TRBV30 | TGTGCCTGGAGTGGACGGTACCAAGAGACCCAGTACTTC | CAWSGRYQETQYF